Each of the 9 T cell receptor beta chains below was sequenced from the same sample in a study of blood T cell repertoires in COVID-19. This table comes from immunoSEQ multiplex PCR, and its TCRdb copy is limited to in-frame clones, with some not included. This table holds 350,000 to 500,000 clones, roughly 84% found once. Sequences were obtained from PBMCs or T cells enriched from blood (not recorded which). The receptors stem from a woman younger than 30 who had been exposed to COVID-19.

The CDR3 spells CASSDGQGAFGNEQFF. In DNA, the CDR3 is TGTGCCAGCAGTGACGGACAGGGCGCCTTTGGGAATGAGCAGTTCTTC. The chain combines TRBV28 with TRBJ2-1; TRBD1 aligns across 8 bases. This CDR3 spans 16 amino acids. V lost 5 bases to trimming and J lost 7 bases; unmatched junction nucleotides: 13. Per the germline V gene, CDR1 is MDHEN and CDR2 is SYDVKM.

The genes are TRBV18 and TRBJ2-1, with 9 positions matching TRBD2. Germline CDR1 reads KGHSH; CDR2 reads LQKENI. The CDR3 is 15 residues long. The J segment lost 12 bases and the V segment lost 0 bases, leaving 9 bases of the junction unmatched. The CDR3 DNA reads TGTGCCAGCTCACCACCGGCTAGCGGGGCCCACGGGCAGTTCTTC. Protein sequence: CASSPPASGAHGQFF.

Notes on this clone: At one boundary the junction diverges from the germline segment, which might be a read error. This rearrangement joins TRBV13 to TRBJ2-1; D might be TRBD1 (5 bases). This CDR3 is built from 14 residues. The germline V gene has CDR1 PRHDT and CDR2 FYEKMQ (reference sequence). CDR3 loop: CASSTLQADSSAIF. CDR3 in DNA: TGTGCCAGCAGCACTCTACAGGCAGACAGCTCAGCGATCTTC.

The rearrangement joins TRBV9 to TRBJ2-1; maybe TRBD2 (5 bases). The CDR3 sequence is 16 residues long. V shed 1 base and J shed 5 bases, with 16 bases lying between them. The germline V gene encodes CDR1 SGDLS and CDR2 YYNGEE. Written as DNA, the CDR3 is TGTGCCAGCAGCGTATTCGGGGTCACTGTAAACAATGAGCAGTTCTTC. Translated, it gives CASSVFGVTVNNEQFF.

The chain links TRBV20-1 to TRBJ2-7; D call uncertain. This CDR3 is 10 amino acids long. The ends were cut back, 5 bases at V and 4 bases at J, with 6 bases in the middle. Germline V gene lookup returns CDR1 DFQATT and CDR2 SNEGSKA (reference sequence). The CDR3 bases are TGCAGTGCTGGCAGGTACGAGCAGTACTTC. Translated: CSAGRYEQYF.

This sequence joins TRBV29-1 and TRBJ2-7; unclear D gene. Trimming removed 4 bases from V and 2 bases from J, with 9 bases in between. The CDR3 length is 12 residues. The germline V gene has CDR1 SQVTM and CDR2 ANQGSEA. DNA for the CDR3: TGCAGCGTTGTTGGAGCTACCTACGAGCAGTACTTC. As protein: CSVVGATYEQYF.

The chain carries TRBV2 and TRBJ2-3; D call uncertain. V lost 6 bases, J lost 2 bases, and 9 bases lay in between. The CDR3 is 13 residues long. Germline values: CDR1 SNHLY, CDR2 FYNNEI. The CDR3 loop reads CASRADITDTQYF. CDR3 coding DNA: TGTGCCAGCAGGGCGGATATCACAGATACGCAGTATTTT. Looking up the rest from reference TRBV2 and TRBJ2-3 gives the full variable domain: EPEVTQTPSHQVTQMGQEVILRCVPISNHLYFYWYRQILGQKVEFLVSFYNNEISEKSEIFDDQFSVERPDGSNFTLKIRSTKLEDSAMYFCASRADITDTQYFGPGTRLTVL.

As regards this clone: This same CDR3 is encoded by further DNA sequences in the sample. The chain has TRBV28 and TRBJ1-4, with 11 bases matching TRBD1. The trim removed 3 bases at V and 8 bases at J, leaving 2 bases unmatched. The germline V gene has CDR1 MDHEN and CDR2 SYDVKM. The CDR3 extends over 14 amino acids. The CDR3 DNA follows: TGTGCCAGCAGTTTGGACAGGGGGCGGGAAAAACTGTTTTTT. Its protein is CASSLDRGREKLFF. Combining the CDR3 with reference TRBV28 and TRBJ1-4 gives the whole variable domain DVKVTQSSRYLVKRTGEKVFLECVQDMDHENMFWYRQDPGLGLRLIYFSYDVKMKEKGDIPEGYSVSREKKERFSLILESASTNQTSMYLCASSLDRGREKLFFGSGTQLSVL.

The chain has TRBV24-1 and TRBJ1-2; 7 bases are a match to TRBD1. With 2 bases clipped from V and 3 bases from J, the junction kept 8 bases outside the gene matches. CDR1 is KGHDR, CDR2 SFDVKD, per germline. This CDR3 spans 16 amino acids. CDR3 region: CATSDSLGGTDYGYTF. The CDR3 nucleotides read TGTGCCACCAGTGATTCGCTTGGAGGGACAGACTATGGCTACACCTTC.